These T cell receptor beta chains were read from a single sample in a study of shared clonotypes between healthy human individuals. Clones were sequenced by immunoSEQ multiplex PCR, and TCRdb holds only the in-frame ones, with some missing. Here the sample spans more than 2 million clones, approximately 94% being singletons. The source material was naive CD8+ T cells sorted from blood. The source is a man aged 18 to 29 in good health. Both conserved end residues are part of each CDR3.

TRBJ2-1 | TRBV19 | CASGQGFDEQFF
TRBJ2-1 | TRBV29-1 | CSVEGLTGDEQFF
TRBJ2-7 | TRBV7-9 | CASSFSPGTGTLEQYF
TRBJ1-1 | TRBV5-4 | CASGRDMNTEAFF
TRBJ2-1 | TRBV9 | CASSLQYTGANEQFF
TRBJ1-4 | TRBV6-1 | CASHYRDRVRKLFF
TRBJ2-2 | TRBV6-5 | CASSHKDTGELFF
TRBJ2-7 | TRBV21-1 | CASRNRNVGRAYEQYF
TRBJ2-7 | TRBV4-1 | CASSPAGTGASYEQYF
TRBJ2-7 | TRBV5-4 | CASSLDLGSTYEQYF
TRBJ2-5 | TRBV6-1 | CASSVPGQGIGETQYF
TRBJ2-3 | TRBV29-1 | CSAVVGVIDTQYF
TRBJ2-7 | TRBV9 | CASSVGWSSYEQYF
TRBJ2-7 | TRBV19 | CASSPGVVYEQYF
TRBJ2-3 | TRBV7-8 | CASSLITLTDTQYF
TRBJ2-7 | TRBV10-3 | CAISEGQGLHEQYF
TRBJ2-2 | TRBV19 | CASSIAGAGELFF
TRBJ2-2 | TRBV5-6 | CASTLNEGTGELFF
TRBJ2-5 | TRBV13 | CASSSREETQYF
TRBJ1-1 | TRBV7-9 | CASSYDSITWGF
TRBJ1-1 | TRBV6-5 | CASSPVGDGEAFF
TRBJ1-2 | TRBV10-3 | CAISLGASYTF
TRBJ1-2 | TRBV6-5 | CASRPPGDSYGYTF
TRBJ2-7 | TRBV6-5 | CASRIGNSYEQYF
TRBJ2-7 | TRBV5-1 | CASSEGGGYEQYF
TRBJ1-5 | TRBV4-3 | CASSQDWGTLGQPQHF
TRBJ2-7 | TRBV4-3 | CASSQDKGLAFEQYF
TRBJ2-1 | TRBV4-3 | CASSQEALGSLWENEQFF
TRBJ2-7 | TRBV2 | CASSDGQGGPFSYEQYF
TRBJ2-3 | TRBV7-9 | CASSHGTSGGDTQYF
TRBJ2-2 | TRBV18 | CASSPPGSSGPSTGELFF
TRBJ1-1 | TRBV30 | CAWSPTGTTEAFF
TRBJ1-6 | TRBV30 | CAGWTGGDSPLHF